This T cell receptor (beta chain) originates from a study of blood T cell repertoires in COVID-19. As for the study in general: Acute and convalescent COVID-19 specimens originated in the United States, Italy and Spain. From T cells, B-cell-depleted T cells, or PBMCs came the material, which was cDNA or gDNA.

The data were produced by immunoSEQ multiplex PCR, yet TCRdb's version contains in-frame clones alone and is incomplete. The data contain around 270,000 clones, 85% to 90% of them singletons. The CDR3 consists of 14 residues. The V segment lost 6 bases and the J segment 10 bases; nucleotides outside the gene matches: 7. The germline CDR1 and CDR2 sequences are SGHAT and FQNNGV. The chain joins TRBV11-2 to TRBJ2-1, with 12 nucleotides matching TRBD2. The source is a man aged 40-55 years with acute or convalescent COVID-19. The sequencing sample was made of peripheral blood. CDR3 protein: CASRIGLAGLEQFF. CDR3 sequence (DNA): TGTGCCAGCAGAATCGGACTAGCGGGGTTAGAGCAGTTCTTC.